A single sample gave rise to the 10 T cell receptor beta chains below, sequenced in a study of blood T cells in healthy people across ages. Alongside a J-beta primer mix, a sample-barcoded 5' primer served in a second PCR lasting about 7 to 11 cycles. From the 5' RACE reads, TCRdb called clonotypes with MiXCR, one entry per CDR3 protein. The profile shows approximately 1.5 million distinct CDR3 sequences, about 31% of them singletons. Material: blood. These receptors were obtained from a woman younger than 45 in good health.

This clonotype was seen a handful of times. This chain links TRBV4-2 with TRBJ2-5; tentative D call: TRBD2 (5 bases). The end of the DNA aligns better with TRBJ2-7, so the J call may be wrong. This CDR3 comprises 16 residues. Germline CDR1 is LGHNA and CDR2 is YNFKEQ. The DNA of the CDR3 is TGTGCCAGCAGCACGGGCGCGGGTGGGGAAGAGGTCGAGCAGTACTTC. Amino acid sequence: CASSTGAGGEEVEQYF.

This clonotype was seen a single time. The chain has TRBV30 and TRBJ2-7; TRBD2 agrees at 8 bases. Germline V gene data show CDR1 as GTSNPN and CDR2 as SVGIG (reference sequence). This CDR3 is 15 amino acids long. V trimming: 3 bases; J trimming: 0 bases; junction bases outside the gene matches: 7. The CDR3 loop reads CAWSVAGKSSYEQYF. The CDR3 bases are TGTGCCTGGAGCGTAGCGGGAAAGAGCTCCTACGAGCAGTACTTC.

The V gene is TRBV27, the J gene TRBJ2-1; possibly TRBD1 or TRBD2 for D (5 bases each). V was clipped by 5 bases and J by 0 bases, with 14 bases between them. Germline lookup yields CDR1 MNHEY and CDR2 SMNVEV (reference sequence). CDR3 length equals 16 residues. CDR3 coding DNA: TGTGCCAGCAGTCCCTTCGGGGCGACCTCCTACAATGAGCAGTTCTTC. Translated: CASSPFGATSYNEQFF.

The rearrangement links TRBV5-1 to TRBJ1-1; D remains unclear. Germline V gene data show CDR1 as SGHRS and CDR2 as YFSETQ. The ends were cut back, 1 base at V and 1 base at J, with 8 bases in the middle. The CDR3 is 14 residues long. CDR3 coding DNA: TGCGCCAGCAGCTTGTTGACTCCGAACACTGAAGCTTTCTTT. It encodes CASSLLTPNTEAFF.

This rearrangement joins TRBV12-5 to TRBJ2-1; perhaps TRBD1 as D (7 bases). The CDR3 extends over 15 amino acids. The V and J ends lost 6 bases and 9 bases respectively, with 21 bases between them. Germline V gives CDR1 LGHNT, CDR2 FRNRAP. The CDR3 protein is CASGPGTDKGGEQFF. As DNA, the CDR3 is TGTGCTAGTGGACCTGGGACAGACAAGGGGGGTGAGCAGTTCTTC.

DNA for the CDR3: TGTGCCAGCAGTCTCCCGACCCTGCACTATGGCTACACCTTC. The encoded protein is CASSLPTLHYGYTF. The chain joins TRBV12-3 or TRBV12-4 to TRBJ1-2; the D is unclear. The V gene lost 5 bases and the J gene lost 3 bases, with 13 bases spanning the gap. The CDR3 is 14 amino acids.

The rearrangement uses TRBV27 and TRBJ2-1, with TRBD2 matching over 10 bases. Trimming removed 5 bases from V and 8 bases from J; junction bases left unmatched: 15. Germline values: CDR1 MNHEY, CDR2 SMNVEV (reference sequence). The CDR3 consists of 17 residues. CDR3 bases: TGTGCCAGCAGTCCGTATCTAGCGGGAGTTATTGTGGATGAGCAGTTCTTC. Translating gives CASSPYLAGVIVDEQFF.

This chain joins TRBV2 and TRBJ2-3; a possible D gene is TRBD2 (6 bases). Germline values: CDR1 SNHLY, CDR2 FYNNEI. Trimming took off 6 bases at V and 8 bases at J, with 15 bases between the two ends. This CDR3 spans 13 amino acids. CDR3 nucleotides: TGTGCCAGCAGGACCTACTTGGGGGGTACGCAGTATTTT. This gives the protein CASRTYLGGTQYF.

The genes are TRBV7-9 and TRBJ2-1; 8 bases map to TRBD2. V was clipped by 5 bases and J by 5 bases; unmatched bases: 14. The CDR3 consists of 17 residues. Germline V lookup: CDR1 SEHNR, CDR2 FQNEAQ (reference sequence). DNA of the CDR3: TGTGCCAGCAGCCCCCCTGCCGGGACTAGGGGAAACAATGAGCAGTTCTTC. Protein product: CASSPPAGTRGNNEQFF.

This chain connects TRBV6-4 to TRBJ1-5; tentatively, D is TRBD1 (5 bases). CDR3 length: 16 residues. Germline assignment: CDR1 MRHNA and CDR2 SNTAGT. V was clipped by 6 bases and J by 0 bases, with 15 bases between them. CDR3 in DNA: TGTGCCAGCAGGGAGAGACGGGGCTATAGCAATCAGCCCCAGCATTTT. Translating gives CASRERRGYSNQPQHF.